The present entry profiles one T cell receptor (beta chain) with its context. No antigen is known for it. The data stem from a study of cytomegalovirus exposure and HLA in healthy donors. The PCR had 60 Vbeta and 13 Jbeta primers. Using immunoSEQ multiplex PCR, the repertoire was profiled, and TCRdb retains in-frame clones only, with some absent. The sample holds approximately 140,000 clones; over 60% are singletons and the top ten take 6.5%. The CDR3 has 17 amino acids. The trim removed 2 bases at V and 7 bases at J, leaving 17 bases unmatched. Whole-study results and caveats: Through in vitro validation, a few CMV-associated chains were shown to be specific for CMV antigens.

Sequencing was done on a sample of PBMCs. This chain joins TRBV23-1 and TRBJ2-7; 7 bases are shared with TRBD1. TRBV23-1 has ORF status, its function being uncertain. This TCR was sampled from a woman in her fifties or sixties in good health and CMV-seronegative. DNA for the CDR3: TGCGCCAGCAGTCAAGCTCTGGGGACAGTCTATAGTAAGGAGCAGTACTTC. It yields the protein CASSQALGTVYSKEQYF.